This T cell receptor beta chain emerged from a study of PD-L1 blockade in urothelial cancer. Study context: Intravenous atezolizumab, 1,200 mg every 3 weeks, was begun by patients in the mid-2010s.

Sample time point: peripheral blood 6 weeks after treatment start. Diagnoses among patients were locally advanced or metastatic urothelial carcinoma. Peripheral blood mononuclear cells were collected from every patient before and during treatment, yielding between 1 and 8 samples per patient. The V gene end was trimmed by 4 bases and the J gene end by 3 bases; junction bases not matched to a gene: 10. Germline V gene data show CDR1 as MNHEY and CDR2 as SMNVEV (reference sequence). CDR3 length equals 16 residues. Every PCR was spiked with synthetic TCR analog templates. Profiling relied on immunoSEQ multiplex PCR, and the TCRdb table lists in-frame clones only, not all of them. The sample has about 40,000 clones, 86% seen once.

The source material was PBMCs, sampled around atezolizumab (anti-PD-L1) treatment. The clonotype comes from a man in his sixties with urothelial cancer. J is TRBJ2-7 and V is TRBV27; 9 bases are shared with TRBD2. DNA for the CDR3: TGTGCCAGCAGTTCCCTAGGAGCGGGAGGCCTCTACGAGCAGTACTTC. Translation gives CASSSLGAGGLYEQYF.